These T cell receptor beta chains were read from a single sample in a study of blood T cell repertoires in COVID-19. TCRdb's table, derived via immunoSEQ multiplex PCR, lists solely in-frame clones and lacks some. The sample includes fewer than 90,000 clones, 90% to 95% seen only once; the top ten take about 4.1%. The material sequenced was peripheral blood. All receptors derive from a human donor with active COVID-19. The donor label of this sample is uncertain. The CDR3 runs from the conserved cysteine through the conserved F or W. Fields, in order: V gene, D gene, J gene, clone size, CDR3 protein, CDR3 DNA. D genes are given only for firm matches. For some rows the clone size is stated as once, few or many, or as a class when expanded; others skip it.

>TRBV28|NA|TRBJ2-3|NA
CASSLRGLTDTQYF
TGTGCCAGCAGTTTAAGAGGACTCACAGATACGCAGTATTTT
>TRBV2|NA|TRBJ1-6|NA
CASKDRMNSPLHF
TGTGCCAGCAAAGACAGGATGAATTCACCCCTCCACTTT
>TRBV5-6|TRBD1|TRBJ1-1|once
CASSLFGTGGTEAFF
TGTGCCAGCAGCTTGTTTGGGACAGGGGGAACTGAAGCTTTCTTT
>TRBV7-2|TRBD2|TRBJ2-3|NA
CASSLRLAVGRRDTQYF
TGTGCCAGCAGCTTAAGACTAGCGGTTGGGAGGAGGGATACGCAGTATTTT
>TRBV18|NA|TRBJ1-6|NA
CASSPNWQGSSSPLHF
TGTGCCAGCTCACCCAACTGGCAGGGGAGTAGTTCACCCCTCCACTTT
>TRBV19|NA|TRBJ2-2|once
CASSIPQGQTGELFF
TGTGCCAGTAGTATCCCGCAGGGCCAAACCGGGGAGCTGTTTTTT
>TRBV29-1|TRBD1|TRBJ1-6|NA
CSVLDRGTSPLHF
TGCAGCGTGCTAGACAGGGGAACTTCACCCCTCCACTTT
>TRBV3-1/TRBV3-2|NA|TRBJ1-4|NA
CASSQAGQTNEKLFF
TGTGCCAGCAGCCAAGCCGGACAGACTAATGAAAAACTGTTTTTT
>TRBV6-4|TRBD2|TRBJ2-1|NA
CASSLLAGSPNEQFF
TGTGCCAGCAGCCTACTAGCGGGGAGCCCCAATGAGCAGTTCTTC
>TRBV5-1|TRBD2|TRBJ2-5|NA
CASRPRLAGAEETQYF
TGCGCCAGCAGGCCCAGACTAGCGGGGGCCGAAGAGACCCAGTACTTC
>TRBV3-1/TRBV3-2|TRBD1|TRBJ1-3|NA
CASSQSYSVGDRAGNTIYF
TGTGCCAGCAGCCAATCGTACTCAGTCGGGGACAGGGCTGGAAACACCATATATTTT
>TRBV5-8|TRBD1|TRBJ2-1|NA
CASSLHRGNEQFF
TGTGCCAGCAGCTTACACAGGGGGAATGAGCAGTTCTTC
>TRBV6-2/TRBV6-3|NA|TRBJ1-1|NA
CASSYSGGRRAFF
TGTGCCAGCAGTTACTCGGGAGGCAGGCGGGCTTTCTTT
>TRBV9|TRBD2|TRBJ2-7|NA
CASSVAGGNSYEQYF
TGTGCCAGCAGCGTTGCGGGGGGAAATTCCTACGAGCAGTACTTC
>TRBV28|TRBD1|TRBJ2-2|NA
CASNPGTGDNTGELFF
TGTGCCAGCAACCCCGGGACAGGGGACAACACCGGGGAGCTGTTTTTT
>TRBV4-2|NA|TRBJ1-2|NA
CASSPNPMTNYGYTF
TGTGCCAGCAGCCCTAACCCCATGACTAACTATGGCTACACCTTC
>TRBV7-2|TRBD2|TRBJ2-2|NA
CASSPRGGSAGELFF
TGTGCCAGCAGCCCCCGCGGCGGGAGTGCCGGGGAGCTGTTTTTT
>TRBV9|NA|TRBJ1-1|NA
CASSPPGVEGLNTEAFF
TGTGCCAGCAGCCCGCCGGGGGTTGAAGGATTGAACACTGAAGCTTTCTTT
>TRBV4-3|TRBD1|TRBJ2-1|NA
CASSQDDGTGHNEQFF
TGCGCCAGCAGCCAAGATGATGGGACAGGGCACAATGAGCAGTTCTTC
>TRBV6-6|NA|TRBJ1-2|NA
CATRTEGYTF
TGTGCCACCCGGACAGAGGGCTACACCTTC
>TRBV5-1|NA|TRBJ1-2|once
CASSSPGDWGGYTF
TGCGCCAGCAGCTCCCCAGGGGATTGGGGCGGCTACACCTTC
>TRBV27|TRBD1|TRBJ1-1|NA
CASSKTLVTGGVNTEAFF
TGTGCCAGCAGTAAAACCCTCGTGACAGGGGGTGTGAACACTGAAGCTTTCTTT
>TRBV3-1/TRBV3-2|TRBD1|TRBJ2-7|NA
CASSPAGQGGYEQYF
TGTGCCAGCAGCCCCGCGGGACAGGGTGGGTACGAGCAGTACTTC
>TRBV7-6|TRBD1|TRBJ1-1|NA
CASSLVGGQGSEAFF
TGTGCCAGCAGCTTAGTTGGGGGACAGGGAAGTGAAGCTTTCTTT
>TRBV6-4|TRBD1|TRBJ2-3|NA
CASSLKGQGGTDTQYF
TGTGCCAGCAGTCTAAAGGGACAGGGGGGTACAGATACGCAGTATTTT
>TRBV15|NA|TRBJ2-3|NA
CATSREKSRGASTDTQYF
TGTGCCACCAGCAGAGAAAAGTCGCGAGGAGCTAGCACAGATACGCAGTATTTT
>TRBV18|TRBD1|TRBJ1-5|NA
CASSPGDRVQPQHF
TGTGCCAGCTCACCAGGGGACAGGGTACAGCCCCAGCATTTT
>TRBV24-1|NA|TRBJ1-5|NA
CATGRGGQPQHF
TGTGCCACCGGGCGGGGGGGGCAGCCCCAGCATTTT
>TRBV19|NA|TRBJ1-1|NA
CASRGFGINTEAFF
TGTGCCAGCAGGGGCTTTGGGATCAACACTGAAGCTTTCTTT
>TRBV27|TRBD2|TRBJ2-7|NA
CASSYAGGSYEQYF
TGTGCCAGCAGTTATGCGGGAGGCTCCTACGAGCAGTACTTC
>TRBV7-8|TRBD1|TRBJ1-6|NA
CASSLRPRAGGNSPLHF
TGTGCCAGCAGCTTACGCCCGAGGGCAGGGGGCAATTCACCCCTCCACTTT
>TRBV19|NA|TRBJ1-2|NA
CASSINSGTNYGYTF
TGTGCCAGTAGTATCAACTCCGGGACAAACTATGGCTACACCTTC
>TRBV28|NA|TRBJ2-3|NA
CASSPGNTQYF
TGTGCCAGCAGCCCGGGAAATACGCAGTATTTT
>TRBV10-3|NA|TRBJ2-7|NA
CAIRLQGSRGEQYF
TGTGCCATCAGGTTACAGGGCTCTAGAGGGGAGCAGTACTTC
>TRBV7-9|NA|TRBJ2-2|few
CASSITGDTGELFF
TGTGCCAGCAGTATAACGGGGGACACCGGGGAGCTGTTTTTT
>TRBV2|NA|TRBJ1-6|few
CASSAGSYNSPLHF
TGTGCCAGCAGTGCGGGCTCCTATAATTCACCCCTCCACTTT
>TRBV6-1|NA|TRBJ1-2|NA
CASSEEGVLVPNYGYTF
TGTGCCAGCAGTGAAGAGGGGGTGCTGGTTCCCAATTATGGCTACACCTTC
>TRBV7-9|NA|TRBJ1-2|NA
CASSPRANYGYTF
TGTGCCAGCAGCCCCCGGGCTAACTATGGCTACACCTTC
>TRBV5-1|TRBD1|TRBJ1-1|NA
CASSLGNVGQGFEAFF
TGCGCCAGCAGCTTGGGTAACGTTGGACAGGGATTTGAAGCTTTCTTT
>TRBV4-2|TRBD1|TRBJ2-1|once
CASSQDGAGGFDNEQFF
TGTGCCAGCAGTCAAGATGGAGCAGGGGGCTTCGACAATGAGCAGTTCTTC